The 16 T cell receptor beta chains given below trace back to one sample, sequenced in a study of blood T cell repertoires in COVID-19. Data came from immunoSEQ multiplex PCR; TCRdb stores just in-frame clones and leaves some out. Among under 95,000 clones listed, 83% were seen once. Sequencing was done on a sample of peripheral blood. Every receptor here comes from a woman of 80 years or more with acute or convalescent COVID-19.

The genes are TRBV9 and TRBJ2-1; TRBD2 might be the D (6 bases). The germline V and J ends were trimmed by 0 bases and 5 bases, with 12 bases remaining between them. The CDR3 is 15 residues long. The germline V gene has CDR1 SGDLS and CDR2 YYNGEE. CDR3 amino acids: CASSVGGGTNNEQFF. The DNA for the CDR3 is TGTGCCAGCAGCGTAGGGGGCGGGACCAACAATGAGCAGTTCTTC.

This clone was seen at least ten times. The CDR3 coding sequence is TGCGCCAGCAGCGGAAGACAGGGAAGTAGGACCGGGGAGCTGTTTTTT. The encoded protein is CASSGRQGSRTGELFF. This chain uses TRBV4-1 with TRBJ2-2; 7 bases map to TRBD1. The V segment lost 5 bases and the J segment 5 bases; nucleotides outside the gene matches: 11. The CDR3 loop spans 16 amino acids. Germline V gene sequence: CDR1 MGHRA, CDR2 YSYEKL.

V and J are TRBV18 and TRBJ2-5, with D tentatively TRBD2 (5 bases). The CDR3 spans 13 residues. Germline V gives CDR1 KGHSH, CDR2 LQKENI. V shed 6 bases and J shed 3 bases, with 11 bases lying between them. CDR3 in amino acids: CASSQRTEETQYF. In DNA, the CDR3 is TGTGCCAGCTCCCAGAGGACTGAAGAGACCCAGTACTTC.

This chain links TRBV5-1 with TRBJ2-2, with 10 bases fitting TRBD2. The CDR3 is made up of 16 amino acids. Losses at the gene ends were 4 bases for V and 3 bases for J; bases not matched to a gene: 6. Germline values: CDR1 SGHRS, CDR2 YFSETQ. CDR3 residues: CASSPGLAEHTGELFF. CDR3 sequence (DNA): TGCGCCAGCAGCCCTGGACTAGCGGAACACACCGGGGAGCTGTTTTTT.

This clone was picked up one time. This chain connects TRBV16 to TRBJ2-3; 8 bases map to TRBD2. Germline assignment: CDR1 KGHSY and CDR2 FQNENV. This CDR3 spans 14 amino acids. V lost 4 bases and J lost 6; bases outside the gene matches: 6. CDR3 bases: TGTGCCAGCAGCCCTCGACTAGCGAAGGATACGCAGTATTTT. Encoded protein: CASSPRLAKDTQYF.

The chain recombines TRBV4-2 with TRBJ2-3, with 8 bases that match TRBD2. The germline V gene has CDR1 LGHNA and CDR2 YNFKEQ. With V trimmed by 0 bases and J by 5 bases, 4 bases remained unmatched. The CDR3 contains 15 residues. Here the CDR3 reads CASSQDGRGEDTQYF. CDR3 DNA sequence: TGTGCCAGCAGCCAAGACGGGCGGGGGGAAGATACGCAGTATTTT.

V is TRBV5-1 and J is TRBJ2-7; D remains unclear. V was shortened by 3 bases and J by 7 bases, with 11 bases between the two germline ends. The CDR3 contains 12 residues. Germline V CDR1 and CDR2: SGHRS, YFSETQ. DNA for the CDR3: TGCGCCAGCAGCTCCGGTTTCGGGGAGCAGTACTTC. Encoded protein: CASSSGFGEQYF.

The CDR3 loop is CSVLRLAGGSGTDTQYF. CDR3 nucleotides: TGCAGCGTTTTGAGGTTAGCGGGAGGAAGCGGCACAGATACGCAGTATTTT. The chain is built from TRBV29-1 and TRBJ2-3; 10 positions match TRBD2. Germline V gene sequence: CDR1 SQVTM, CDR2 ANQGSEA. This CDR3 is built from 17 residues. The trim removed 5 bases at V and 1 base at J, leaving 12 bases unmatched.

The chain has TRBV5-1 and TRBJ2-5, with TRBD2 identical over 13 bases. This CDR3 has 17 residues. The J segment lost 4 bases and the V segment lost 1 base, leaving 7 bases of the junction unmatched. Germline V gene data show CDR1 as SGHRS and CDR2 as YFSETQ. CDR3: CASSLSGLAGAVETQYF. The CDR3 bases are TGCGCCAGCAGCTTGTCTGGACTAGCGGGAGCGGTAGAGACCCAGTACTTC.

This clone was seen just once. The genes are TRBV2 and TRBJ2-7; 8 bases are a match to TRBD2. The trim removed 1 base at V and 2 bases at J, leaving 4 bases unmatched. This CDR3 region has 15 residues. Per germline, CDR1 SNHLY and CDR2 FYNNEI. CDR3 coding DNA: TGTGCCAGCAGTGAAGGAGCGGGAGCCCCCTACGAGCAGTACTTC. Its protein is CASSEGAGAPYEQYF.

The J gene is TRBJ2-1, the V gene TRBV7-2; 8 bases agree with TRBD2. Looked up from germline, CDR1 is SGHTA and CDR2 is FQGNSA. V lost 4 bases to trimming and J lost 2 bases; unmatched junction nucleotides: 7. The CDR3 runs to 16 residues. The CDR3 DNA reads as TGTGCCAGCAGCTACGGAGGTAGCGGGGCCTACAATGAGCAGTTCTTC. Translating gives CASSYGGSGAYNEQFF.

The chain is built from TRBV7-2 and TRBJ2-5; weak D call: TRBD2 (7 bases). CDR3 length: 15 amino acids. Trimming left V 0 bases short and J 5 bases short, with 13 bases between. The germline CDR1 and CDR2 sequences are SGHTA and FQGNSA. The CDR3, as DNA: TGTGCCAGCAGCTTAGCCGGGGGGCGGCGGGAGACCCAGTACTTC. The encoded protein is CASSLAGGRRETQYF.

There are a few counts of this clone. The rearrangement joins TRBV7-9 to TRBJ1-1, with D maybe TRBD1 (6 bases). The V gene's germline CDR1 is SEHNR and CDR2 FQNEAQ (reference sequence). V gave up 6 bases and J gave up 3 bases, with 11 bases separating them. This CDR3 has 13 amino acids. CDR3 sequence: CASRRRQDTEAFF. The CDR3, as DNA: TGTGCCAGCAGGAGGAGACAGGACACTGAAGCTTTCTTT.

V is TRBV25-1 and J is TRBJ2-6; D remains ambiguous. Looked up from germline, CDR1 is MGHDK and CDR2 is SYGVNS. The CDR3 totals 15 residues. The V and J ends lost 11 bases and 1 base respectively, with 15 bases between them. The CDR3 bases are TGTGCCGCAATAACTCAGGCGTCTGGGGCCAACGTCCTGACTTTC. Protein: CAAITQASGANVLTF. Together with reference TRBV25-1 and TRBJ2-6, the CDR3 gives the full variable domain: EADIYQTPRYLVIGTGKKITLECSQTMGHDKMYWYQQDPGMELHLIHYSYGVNSTEKGDLSSESTVSRIRTEHFPLTLESARPSHTSQYLCAAITQASGANVLTFGAGSRLTVL.

The chain combines TRBV15 with TRBJ1-2; possible D gene TRBD1, 5 bases. The germline CDR1 and CDR2 sequences are LNHNV and YYDKDF (reference sequence). V gave up 1 base and J gave up 2 bases, with 11 bases separating them. The CDR3 is 15 amino acids. CDR3 DNA sequence: TGTGCCACCAGCAGAGGTGGGGCGAGGAACTATGGCTACACCTTC. Translating gives CATSRGGARNYGYTF.

The rearrangement joins TRBV28 to TRBJ2-7; D gene unclear. The CDR3 contains 13 residues. Trimming took off 3 bases at V and 0 bases at J, with 6 bases between the two ends. Germline V gives CDR1 MDHEN, CDR2 SYDVKM. CDR3 loop: CASSFGGSYEQYF. The CDR3 nucleotides read TGTGCCAGCAGTTTCGGCGGCTCCTACGAGCAGTACTTC.